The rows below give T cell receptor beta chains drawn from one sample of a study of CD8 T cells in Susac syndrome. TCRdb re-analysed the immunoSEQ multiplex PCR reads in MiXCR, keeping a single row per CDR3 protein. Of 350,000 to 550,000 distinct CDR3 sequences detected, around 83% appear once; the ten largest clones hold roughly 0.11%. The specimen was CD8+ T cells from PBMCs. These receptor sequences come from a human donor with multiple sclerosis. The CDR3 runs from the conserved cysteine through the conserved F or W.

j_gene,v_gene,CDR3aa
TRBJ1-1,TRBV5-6,CASSSPMDTEAFF
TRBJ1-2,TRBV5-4,CASSLGPTYGYTF
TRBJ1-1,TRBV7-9,CVSSSLNTEAFF
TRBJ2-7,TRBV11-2,CASSLVEDSNHEQYF
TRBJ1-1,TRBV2,CASSEVSGAFF
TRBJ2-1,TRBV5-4,CASSSSRDNEQFF
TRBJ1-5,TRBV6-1,CASSEVWELSNQPQHF
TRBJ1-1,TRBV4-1,CASSQDPDTEAFF
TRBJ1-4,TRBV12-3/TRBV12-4,CASRSAGFEKLFF
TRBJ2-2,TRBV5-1,CASSTSPGGLASTGELFF
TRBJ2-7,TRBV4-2,CASSGDFSYEQYF
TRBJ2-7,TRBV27,CASSFSSAFYEQYF
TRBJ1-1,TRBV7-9,CASSSSDSEAFF
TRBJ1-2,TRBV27,CASSFYPANYGYTF
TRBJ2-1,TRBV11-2,CASSLRVNEQFF
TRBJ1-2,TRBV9,CASSAEIFNYGYTF
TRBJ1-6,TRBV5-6,CASSLRWGSNSPLHF
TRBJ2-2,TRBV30,CAWSVPVREWGTGELFF
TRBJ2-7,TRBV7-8,CASSRIPGPYEGGVYEQYF
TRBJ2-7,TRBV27,CASSLVGPTYEQYF
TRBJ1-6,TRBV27,CASSLFGGLNSPLHF
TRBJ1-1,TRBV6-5,CASSYSFEEMNTEAFF
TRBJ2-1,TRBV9,CASSARTGLFDEQFF
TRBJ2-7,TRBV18,CASSPPLPEQYF